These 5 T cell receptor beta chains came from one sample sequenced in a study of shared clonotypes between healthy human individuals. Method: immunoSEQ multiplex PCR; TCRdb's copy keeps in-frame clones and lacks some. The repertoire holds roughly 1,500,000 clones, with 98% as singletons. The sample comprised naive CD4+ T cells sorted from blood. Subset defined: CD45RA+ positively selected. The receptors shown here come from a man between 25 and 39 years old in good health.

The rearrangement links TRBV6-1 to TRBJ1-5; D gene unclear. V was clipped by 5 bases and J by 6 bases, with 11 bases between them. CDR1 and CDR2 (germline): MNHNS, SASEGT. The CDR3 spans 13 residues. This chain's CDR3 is CASSLTRAQPQHF. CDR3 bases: TGTGCCAGCAGTTTAACAAGGGCTCAGCCCCAGCATTTT.

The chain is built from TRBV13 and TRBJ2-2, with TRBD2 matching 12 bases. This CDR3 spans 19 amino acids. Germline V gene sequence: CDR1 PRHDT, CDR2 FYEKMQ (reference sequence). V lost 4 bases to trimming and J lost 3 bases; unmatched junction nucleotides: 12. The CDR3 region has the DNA TGTGCCAGCAGCTCCCGGGGGCTAGCGGGAGGGTCGGACACCGGGGAGCTGTTTTTT. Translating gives CASSSRGLAGGSDTGELFF.

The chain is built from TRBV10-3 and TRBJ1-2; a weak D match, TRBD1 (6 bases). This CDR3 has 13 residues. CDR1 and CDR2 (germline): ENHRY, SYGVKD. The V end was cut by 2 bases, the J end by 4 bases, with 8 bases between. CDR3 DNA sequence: TGTGCCATCAGTGAGGACAGGCTCTATGGCTACACCTTC. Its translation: CAISEDRLYGYTF.

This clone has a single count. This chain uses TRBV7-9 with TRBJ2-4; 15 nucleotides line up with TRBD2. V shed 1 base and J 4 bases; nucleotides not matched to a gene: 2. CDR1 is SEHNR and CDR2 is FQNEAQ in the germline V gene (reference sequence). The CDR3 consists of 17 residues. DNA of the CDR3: TGTGCCAGCAGCTTAGTAGGACTAGCGGGAGGGAAAAACATTCAGTACTTC. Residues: CASSLVGLAGGKNIQYF.

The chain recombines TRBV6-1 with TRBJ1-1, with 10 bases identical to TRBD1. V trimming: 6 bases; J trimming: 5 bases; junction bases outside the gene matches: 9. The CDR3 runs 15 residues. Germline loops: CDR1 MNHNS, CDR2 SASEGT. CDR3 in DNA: TGTGCCAGCAGCTGGACAGGGGGGATTGGAACTGAAGCTTTCTTT. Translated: CASSWTGGIGTEAFF.